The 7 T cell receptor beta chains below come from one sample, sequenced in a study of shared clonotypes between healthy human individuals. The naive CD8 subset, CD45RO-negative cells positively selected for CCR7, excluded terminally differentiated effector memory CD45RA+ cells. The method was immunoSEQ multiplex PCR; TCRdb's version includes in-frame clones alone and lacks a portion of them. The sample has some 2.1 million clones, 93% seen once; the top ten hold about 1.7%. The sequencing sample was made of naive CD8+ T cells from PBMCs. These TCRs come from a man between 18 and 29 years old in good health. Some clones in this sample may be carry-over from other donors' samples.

Written as DNA, the CDR3 is TGTGCCAGCAGCCCAAACAGGGACCGTGTCGATGAAGCTTTCTTT. Protein: CASSPNRDRVDEAFF. The rearrangement uses TRBV7-6 and TRBJ1-1; D might be TRBD1 (6 bases). The V and J ends lost 5 bases and 7 bases respectively, with 20 bases between them. The CDR3 contains 15 residues. The germline V gene has CDR1 SGHVS and CDR2 FNYEAQ.

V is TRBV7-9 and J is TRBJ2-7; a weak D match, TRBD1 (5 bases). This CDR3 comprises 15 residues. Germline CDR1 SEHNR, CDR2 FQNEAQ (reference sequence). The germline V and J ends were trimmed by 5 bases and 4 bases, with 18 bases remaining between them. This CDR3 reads CASSRRVSPGYEQYF. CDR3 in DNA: TGTGCCAGCAGCCGCAGGGTTTCTCCTGGGTACGAGCAGTACTTC.

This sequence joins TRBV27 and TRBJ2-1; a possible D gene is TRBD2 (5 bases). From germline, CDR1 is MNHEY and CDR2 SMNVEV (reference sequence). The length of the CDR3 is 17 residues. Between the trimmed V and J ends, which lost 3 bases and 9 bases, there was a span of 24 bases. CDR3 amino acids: CASSLFSGVAQPPEQFF. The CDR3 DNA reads TGTGCCAGCAGTTTGTTTTCCGGGGTAGCCCAGCCCCCTGAGCAGTTCTTC.

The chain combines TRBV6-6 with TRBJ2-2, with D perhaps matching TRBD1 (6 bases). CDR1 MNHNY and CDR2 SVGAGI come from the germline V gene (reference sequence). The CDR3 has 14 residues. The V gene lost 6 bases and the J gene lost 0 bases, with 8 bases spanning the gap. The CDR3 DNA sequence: TGTGCCAGCAGCCGGACAGCGAACACCGGGGAGCTGTTTTTT. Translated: CASSRTANTGELFF.

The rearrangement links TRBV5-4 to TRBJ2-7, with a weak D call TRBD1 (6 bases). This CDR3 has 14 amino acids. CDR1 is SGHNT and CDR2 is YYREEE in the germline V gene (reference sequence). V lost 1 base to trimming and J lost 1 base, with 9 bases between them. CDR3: CASSLNGQSYEQYF. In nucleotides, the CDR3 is TGTGCCAGCAGCTTGAATGGACAGTCCTACGAGCAGTACTTC.

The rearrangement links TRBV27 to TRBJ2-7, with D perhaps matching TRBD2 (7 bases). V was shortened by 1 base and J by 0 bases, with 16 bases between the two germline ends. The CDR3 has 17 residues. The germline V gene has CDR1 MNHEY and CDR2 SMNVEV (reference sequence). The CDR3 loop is CASSLLGGATLSYEQYF. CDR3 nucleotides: TGTGCCAGCAGTTTATTGGGGGGGGCGACCCTCTCCTACGAGCAGTACTTC.

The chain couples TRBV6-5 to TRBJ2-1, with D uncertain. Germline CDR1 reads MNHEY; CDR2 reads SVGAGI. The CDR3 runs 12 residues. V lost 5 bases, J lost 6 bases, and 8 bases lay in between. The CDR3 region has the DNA TGTGCCAGCAGTACAGCGTCCAATGAGCAGTTCTTC. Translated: CASSTASNEQFF.